The 18 T cell receptor beta chains listed next were all sequenced from one sample in a study of cytomegalovirus exposure and HLA in healthy donors. Amplification used 60 Vbeta primers and 13 Jbeta primers. Data came from immunoSEQ multiplex PCR; TCRdb stores just in-frame clones and leaves some out. The sample has fewer than 150,000 clones; 75% are singletons. The source material was PBMCs. The origin of the receptors is a man aged 30-40 years in good health and CMV-seronegative.

This chain joins TRBV6-6 and TRBJ2-7, with a possible D match to TRBD2 (6 bases). This CDR3 is built from 16 residues. Trimming left V 2 bases short and J 0 bases short, with 14 bases between. CDR1 is MNHNY and CDR2 is SVGAGI in the germline V gene (reference sequence). Here the CDR3 reads CASSYLSGPSSYEQYF. The CDR3, as DNA: TGTGCCAGCAGTTACCTTAGCGGCCCGAGCTCCTACGAGCAGTACTTC.

The chain uses TRBV7-8 and TRBJ1-2; possible D gene TRBD1, 5 bases. Per the germline V gene, CDR1 is SGHVS and CDR2 is FQNEAQ. This CDR3 contains 15 residues. The V and J ends lost 1 base and 6 bases respectively, with 15 bases between them. CDR3 region: CASSLVLSGGDGYTF. CDR3 DNA: TGTGCCAGCAGCTTAGTACTTAGTGGGGGGGATGGCTACACCTTC.

The chain recombines TRBV30 with TRBJ1-2; possible D gene TRBD1, 6 bases. Germline values: CDR1 GTSNPN, CDR2 SVGIG (reference sequence). With 1 base removed from V and 4 bases from J, the gap between germline ends came to 22 bases. The CDR3 is 17 amino acids. This CDR3 is CAWSEMGLGALAYGYTF. The CDR3 nucleotides read TGTGCCTGGAGTGAGATGGGTTTGGGGGCGCTCGCCTATGGCTACACCTTC.

The chain combines TRBV6-1 with TRBJ1-3; TRBD1 might be the D (6 bases). CDR3 length: 15 residues. Germline CDR1 reads MNHNS; CDR2 reads SASEGT. V was shortened by 1 base and J by 0 bases, with 7 bases between the two germline ends. CDR3: CASSEVGGSGNTIYF. Written as DNA, the CDR3 is TGTGCCAGCAGTGAAGTAGGGGGCTCTGGAAACACCATATATTTT.

This clone was observed a few times. V usage is TRBV7-8 and J usage is TRBJ2-7; D remains ambiguous. Looked up from germline, CDR1 is SGHVS and CDR2 is FQNEAQ. V dropped 4 bases and J dropped 2 bases, with 6 bases sitting between them. This CDR3 contains 12 residues. The CDR3 protein is CASSSSAYEQYF. Here the CDR3 DNA reads TGTGCCAGCAGCTCCAGCGCCTACGAGCAGTACTTC.

This chain connects TRBV6-1 to TRBJ2-7; TRBD1 is a possible D gene (5 bases). CDR1 MNHNS and CDR2 SASEGT come from the germline V gene. This CDR3 region has 14 residues. V was clipped by 4 bases and J by 4 bases, with 14 bases between them. The CDR3 DNA reads TGTGCCAGCAGTGGTTTACAGGACCCTTACGAGCAGTACTTC. Translated, it gives CASSGLQDPYEQYF.

The chain recombines TRBV28 with TRBJ1-6; 9 positions match TRBD1. The V and J ends lost 3 bases and 10 bases, in that order; junction bases with no gene match: 10. Per the germline V gene, CDR1 is MDHEN and CDR2 is SYDVKM. The CDR3 has 16 residues. The CDR3 DNA is TGTGCCAGCAGTTTTTCGGTATCGACAGGGGGGTCACCCCTCCACTTT. Amino acids: CASSFSVSTGGSPLHF. Based on the CDR3 plus reference TRBV28 and TRBJ1-6, the full variable domain is DVKVTQSSRYLVKRTGEKVFLECVQDMDHENMFWYRQDPGLGLRLIYFSYDVKMKEKGDIPEGYSVSREKKERFSLILESASTNQTSMYLCASSFSVSTGGSPLHFGNGTRLTVT.

The CDR3 DNA sequence: TGTGCCTGGAGTGCAACGCGGACAGAGACAGGGAATTCACCCCTCCACTTT. Its protein product is CAWSATRTETGNSPLHF. The gene calls are TRBV30 and TRBJ1-6, with TRBD1 matching 7 bases. The CDR3 extends over 17 amino acids. Germline lookup yields CDR1 GTSNPN and CDR2 SVGIG (reference sequence). With V trimmed by 1 base and J by 7 bases, 13 bases remained unmatched.

V usage is TRBV5-6 and J usage is TRBJ2-7; 8 positions agree with TRBD1. The trim removed 4 bases at V and 4 bases at J, leaving 4 bases unmatched. CDR3 size: 13 residues. In germline, CDR1 is SGHDT, CDR2 YYEEEE. The CDR3: CASSLWTGYEQYF. DNA of the CDR3: TGTGCCAGCAGCCTCTGGACAGGGTACGAGCAGTACTTC.

The V and J genes are TRBV4-3 and TRBJ2-5; D unclear. This CDR3 region has 15 residues. The germline CDR1 and CDR2 sequences are LGHNA and YSLEER. The V and J ends lost 5 bases and 0 bases respectively, with 13 bases between them. The CDR3 reads CASSYLLQNQETQYF. The CDR3 nucleotides are TGCGCCAGCAGCTACCTTCTTCAGAACCAAGAGACCCAGTACTTC.

The rearrangement uses TRBV15 and TRBJ2-1; the match to TRBD1 covers 8 bases. CDR1 and CDR2 (germline): LNHNV, YYDKDF (reference sequence). This CDR3 is 16 amino acids long. V gave up 6 bases and J gave up 5 bases; unmatched junction bases: 12. DNA for the CDR3: TGTGCCACCAGTGGGGGAGACAGGGGCGTTGACAATGAGCAGTTCTTC. Protein product: CATSGGDRGVDNEQFF.

The gene calls are TRBV5-1 and TRBJ2-3, with D maybe TRBD2 (5 bases). Trimming took 0 bases from V and 0 from J, leaving 11 bases between them. The CDR3 has 16 amino acids. CDR1 is SGHRS and CDR2 is YFSETQ in the germline V gene. DNA for the CDR3: TGCGCCAGCAGCTTGGGTGCGGGTCTAAGCACAGATACGCAGTATTTT. Translation: CASSLGAGLSTDTQYF.

The V and J genes are TRBV18 and TRBJ1-2; 7 positions match TRBD1. The V and J ends lost 3 bases and 8 bases, in that order; junction bases with no gene match: 6. Germline assignment: CDR1 KGHSH and CDR2 LQKENI. The CDR3 length is 13 residues. The CDR3 spells CASSPDRAGGYTF. The CDR3 DNA follows: TGTGCCAGCTCACCCGACAGGGCGGGGGGCTACACCTTC.

The genes are TRBV29-1 and TRBJ1-3; weak D call: TRBD1 (5 bases). The CDR3 length is 13 residues. Germline V gene lookup returns CDR1 SQVTM and CDR2 ANQGSEA. The V end lost 6 bases, the J end lost 0 bases, and 9 bases lay between the germline ends. Here the CDR3 reads CSVAQDSGNTIYF. The CDR3 DNA reads TGCAGCGTAGCACAGGACTCTGGAAACACCATATATTTT.

Regarding this clone: This CDR3 is also generated by other DNA sequences in the sample. This chain links TRBV7-9 with TRBJ2-7; D uncertain. V lost 1 base and J 7 bases, leaving 5 bases between the germline ends. CDR3 length: 11 amino acids. In germline, CDR1 is SEHNR, CDR2 FQNEAQ (reference sequence). The CDR3 nucleotides read TGTGCCAGCAGCTTAGGCAGAGAGCAGTACTTC. This sequence encodes CASSLGREQYF.

J is TRBJ1-4 and V is TRBV30; TRBD1 matches at 12 bases. V shed 5 bases, J shed 7 bases, and the junction held 2 bases outside the gene matches. The germline gives CDR1 GTSNPN, CDR2 SVGIG (reference sequence). The CDR3 runs 13 residues. CDR3: CAWGDRGPEKLFF. The DNA of the CDR3 is TGTGCCTGGGGGGACAGGGGGCCTGAAAAACTGTTTTTT.

V gene TRBV7-9 combines with J gene TRBJ2-7; 7 nucleotides match TRBD1. The V gene's germline CDR1 is SEHNR and CDR2 FQNEAQ (reference sequence). This CDR3 has 16 residues. Trimming at V came to 1 base and at J to 0 bases, leaving 6 bases not matched to a gene. The CDR3 coding sequence is TGTGCCAGCAGCTTAGGGTCAGGGGGACGCTCCTACGAGCAGTACTTC. The encoded protein is CASSLGSGGRSYEQYF.

The gene calls are TRBV7-2 and TRBJ1-5; D remains ambiguous. V shed 3 bases and J shed 6 bases, with 12 bases lying between them. Germline loops: CDR1 SGHTA, CDR2 FQGNSA. This CDR3 has 14 residues. CDR3 region: CASSFYGSGQPQHF. In nucleotides, the CDR3 is TGTGCCAGCAGCTTCTATGGGAGCGGTCAGCCCCAGCATTTT. Based on the CDR3 plus reference TRBV7-2 and TRBJ1-5, the full variable domain is GAGVSQSPSNKVTEKGKDVELRCDPISGHTALYWYRQSLGQGLEFLIYFQGNSAPDKSGLPSDRFSAERTGGSVSTLTIQRTQQEDSAVYLCASSFYGSGQPQHFGDGTRLSIL.